This entry is about one T cell receptor (beta chain). The antigen is unknown. Profiling relied on immunoSEQ multiplex PCR, and the TCRdb table lists in-frame clones only, not all of them. Here the sample spans tens of thousands of clones, roughly 93% being singletons. The sample is drawn from a study of a mutant IDH1 vaccine in newly diagnosed glioma. Study-level information: Treated individuals were 62.5% male and roughly 40% female, averaging about 42 years of age. Most had both radiotherapy and temozolomide beforehand; others had only one.

Study-wide results and caveats: Apparently, pseudoprogression bore no relation to changes among the top peripheral T cell clonotypes.

Time point defined: baseline, week 1 (first vaccination visit). The sample's treatment: pre-vaccination baseline after standard-of-care therapy. Newly diagnosed WHO grade 3 or 4 IDH1-mutant, ATRX-lost astrocytomas were identified in the donors. Trimming removed 4 bases at V and 5 bases at J, with 14 bases between. CDR1 and CDR2 from the germline V gene are KGHSH and LQKENI. The CDR3 covers 14 residues. Sequences were derived from PBMCs, sampled from a glioma patient treated with radiotherapy, temozolomide or both. The chain couples TRBV18 to TRBJ1-1, with a weak D call TRBD1 (5 bases). The receptor was isolated from a man between 35 and 55 years old with glioma. CDR3 in DNA: TGTGCCAGCTCACTTCTTGGGGACCTTACTGAAGCTTTCTTT. This encodes CASSLLGDLTEAFF.